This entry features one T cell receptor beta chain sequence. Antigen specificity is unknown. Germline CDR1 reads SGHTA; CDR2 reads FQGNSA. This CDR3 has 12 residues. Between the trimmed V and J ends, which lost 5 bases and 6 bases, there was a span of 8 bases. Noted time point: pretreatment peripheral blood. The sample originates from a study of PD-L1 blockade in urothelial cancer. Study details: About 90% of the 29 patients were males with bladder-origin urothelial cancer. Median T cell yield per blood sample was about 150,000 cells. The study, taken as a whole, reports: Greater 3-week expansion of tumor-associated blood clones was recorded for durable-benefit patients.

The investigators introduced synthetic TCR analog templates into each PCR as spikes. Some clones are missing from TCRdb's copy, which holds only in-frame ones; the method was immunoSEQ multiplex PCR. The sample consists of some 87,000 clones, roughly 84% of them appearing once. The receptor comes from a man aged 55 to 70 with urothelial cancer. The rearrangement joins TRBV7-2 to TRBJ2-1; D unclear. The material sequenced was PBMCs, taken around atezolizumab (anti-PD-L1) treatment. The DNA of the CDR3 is TGTGCCAGCAGCCAATCCCCCAATGAGCAGTTCTTC. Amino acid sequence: CASSQSPNEQFF.